The source of this T cell receptor (beta chain) is a study of blood T cells in healthy people across ages. Each sample used at least 6 million PBMCs. Concerning this clonotype itself: Its specificity is unknown.

CDR3 length: 14 residues. CDR1 KGHDR and CDR2 SFDVKD come from the germline V gene. The V and J ends lost 7 bases and 4 bases, in that order; junction bases with no gene match: 8. Study observations and caveats: The recorded TCR beta diversity per million T cells decreased in a roughly linear manner with age. Without sorted subsets, naive and antigen-experienced compartments could not be conclusively compared.

For the second PCR, which ran for about 6 to 11 cycles, a sample-barcoded 5' primer and a J-beta primer mix were used. TCRdb itself ran the 5' RACE reads through MiXCR, one entry per CDR3 protein. The table lists approximately 780,000 distinct CDR3 sequences, under 30% of them singletons, with around 2.9% in the top ten. The sample was also linked to a second study, of T cells of mothers and their children. Per that study: The study found slightly higher but non-significant overlap in related versus unrelated mother-child pairs.

Sequenced: blood. This sequence was found in a boy younger than 18 in good health. The chain couples TRBV24-1 to TRBJ2-5; TRBD1 matches at 7 bases. CDR3 DNA sequence: TGTGCCACCAGGCCTGACAGGGCTCGAGAGACCCAGTACTTC. Protein: CATRPDRARETQYF.